The 10 T cell receptor beta chains below all came from one sample that was sequenced in a study of early T cells in non-severe SARS-CoV-2 infection. TCRdb reprocessed the 5' RACE reads via MiXCR and lists one record per CDR3 protein. The sample has about 27,000 distinct CDR3 sequences, 4.5% to 5.5% seen once. Source material: whole blood. The receptor set was obtained from an adult who was a healthcare worker with PCR-confirmed SARS-CoV-2 infection or an uninfected control (not recorded which).

This clonotype occurred many times. The chain combines TRBV7-6 with TRBJ2-1; TRBD1 or TRBD2 may be the D gene (6 bases each). The CDR3 length is 17 residues. V lost 5 bases to trimming and J lost 15 bases, with 32 bases between them. The germline V gene encodes CDR1 SGHVS and CDR2 FNYEAQ. The chain's CDR3 is CASSKHWGANYYNEWFF. CDR3 bases: TGTGCCAGCAGCAAACACTGGGGGGCAAATTATTACAATGAGTGGTTCTTC.

A few counts support this clonotype. The V gene is TRBV12-3 or TRBV12-4, the J gene TRBJ2-3, with unresolved D. The CDR3 length is 12 residues. V was trimmed by 3 bases and J by 3 bases, leaving 4 bases between them. The CDR3 DNA reads as TGTGCCAGCAGTTTTGGGACAGATACGCAGTATTTT. It encodes CASSFGTDTQYF.

This clonotype appeared many times. The chain is built from TRBV11-2 and TRBJ2-5; possibly TRBD1 for D (5 bases). This CDR3 has 16 amino acids. Germline V lookup: CDR1 SGHAT, CDR2 FQNNGV. V lost 1 base and J 3 bases, leaving 15 bases between the germline ends. The CDR3, as DNA: TGTGCCAGCAGCTTAGGGGCGCACCAGGGTGAAGAGACCCAGTACTTC. This encodes CASSLGAHQGEETQYF.

A few counts support this clonotype. The V call is TRBV7-2, the J call TRBJ2-1; maybe TRBD2 (5 bases). Germline V gene data show CDR1 as SGHTA and CDR2 as FQGNSA. There are 13 residues in the CDR3. The germline V and J ends were trimmed by 2 bases and 9 bases, with 11 bases remaining between them. The CDR3 spells CASSLPFRGEQFF. In nucleotides, the CDR3 is TGTGCCAGCAGCTTACCCTTCCGGGGTGAGCAGTTCTTC.

V usage is TRBV5-1 and J usage is TRBJ2-2; D may be TRBD2 (6 bases). The ends were cut back, 4 bases at V and 0 bases at J, with 10 bases in the middle. CDR1 and CDR2 (germline): SGHRS, YFSETQ. This CDR3 region has 15 residues. In DNA form, the CDR3 reads TGCGCCAGCAGCCGGGACTTAACGAACACCGGGGAGCTGTTTTTT. It yields the protein CASSRDLTNTGELFF.

The table lists this clonotype with many counts. The DNA for the CDR3 is TGTGCCAGCAGCCCCCGGACAGTTTTTTTCTCCTACGAGCAGTACTTC. Encoded protein: CASSPRTVFFSYEQYF. This sequence joins TRBV14 and TRBJ2-7; D may be TRBD1 (6 bases). Trimming pared 4 bases from V and 0 bases from J, leaving 16 bases between. Germline assignment: CDR1 SGHDN and CDR2 FVKESK. This CDR3 region has 16 residues.

There are many counts of this clonotype. The chain joins TRBV29-1 to TRBJ2-1, with 9 bases aligning to TRBD1. The CDR3 runs 14 residues. Germline trimming cut 7 bases from V and 4 bases from J; bases unmatched to any gene: 8. Per germline, CDR1 SQVTM and CDR2 ANQGSEA. The CDR3 reads CSAEGQGHYNEQFF. The CDR3 DNA is TGCAGCGCCGAGGGACAGGGACATTACAATGAGCAGTTCTTC.

Ten or more counts support this clonotype. The V gene is TRBV7-6, the J gene TRBJ2-3; weak D call: TRBD2 (5 bases). CDR3 size: 16 residues. Trimming took off 5 bases at V and 3 bases at J, with 18 bases between the two ends. Germline CDR1 SGHVS, CDR2 FNYEAQ. The CDR3 spells CASSHPVAGRTDTQYF. The CDR3, as DNA: TGTGCCAGCAGCCACCCGGTGGCGGGTCGTACAGATACGCAGTATTTT.

This clonotype was seen ten or more times. V is TRBV9 and J is TRBJ2-3; TRBD2 agrees at 10 bases. This CDR3 is built from 17 residues. V gave up 0 bases and J gave up 3 bases; unmatched junction bases: 7. The germline V gene has CDR1 SGDLS and CDR2 YYNGEE. In DNA, the CDR3 is TGTGCCAGCAGCGTAGCTGTAGCGGGGGGTTTAACAGATACGCAGTATTTT. Translated: CASSVAVAGGLTDTQYF.

The chain links TRBV6-5 to TRBJ2-5; TRBD1 is a possible D gene (6 bases). This CDR3 spans 17 amino acids. Germline assignment: CDR1 MNHEY and CDR2 SVGAGI. V was shortened by 5 bases and J by 2 bases, with 21 bases between the two germline ends. This CDR3 is CASSPTLRQAIQETQYF. CDR3 DNA sequence: TGTGCCAGCAGTCCCACCCTAAGACAGGCAATTCAAGAGACCCAGTACTTC.